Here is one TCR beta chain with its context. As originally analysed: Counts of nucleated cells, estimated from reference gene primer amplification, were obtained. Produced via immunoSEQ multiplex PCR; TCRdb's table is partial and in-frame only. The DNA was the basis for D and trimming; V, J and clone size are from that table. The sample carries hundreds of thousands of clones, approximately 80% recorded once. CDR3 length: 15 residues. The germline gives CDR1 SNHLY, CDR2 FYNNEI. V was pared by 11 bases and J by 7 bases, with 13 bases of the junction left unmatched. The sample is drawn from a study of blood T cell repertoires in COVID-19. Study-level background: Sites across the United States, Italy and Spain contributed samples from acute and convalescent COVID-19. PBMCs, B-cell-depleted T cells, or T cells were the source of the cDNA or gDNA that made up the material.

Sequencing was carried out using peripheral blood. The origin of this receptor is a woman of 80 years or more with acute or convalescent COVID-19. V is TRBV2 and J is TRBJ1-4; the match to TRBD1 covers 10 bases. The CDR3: CACRQGASGGEKLFF. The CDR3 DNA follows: TGTGCCTGCCGACAGGGGGCGTCGGGTGGTGAAAAACTGTTTTTT.